Below are 10 T cell receptor beta chains sequenced from a single sample in a study of CD8 T cells in ankylosing spondylitis. TCRdb used MiXCR to reprocess the 5' RACE reads, holding one entry per CDR3 protein. The table shows tens of thousands of distinct CDR3 sequences, with over 6.5% occurring only once. Sequencing was performed on blood. The origin of the receptors is a male donor with ankylosing spondylitis or in good health (not recorded which).

This clonotype has ten or more counts. The chain recombines TRBV28 with TRBJ2-2; TRBD1 is a possible D gene (6 bases). The CDR3 loop spans 17 amino acids. V lost 6 bases to trimming and J lost 0 bases, with 17 bases between them. Germline V gives CDR1 MDHEN, CDR2 SYDVKM. CDR3 coding DNA: TGTGCCAGCAGCCAAAGGAATCGACAGGCGAACACCGGGGAGCTGTTTTTT. Protein sequence: CASSQRNRQANTGELFF.

The table lists this clonotype with many counts. The V gene is TRBV12-3 or TRBV12-4, the J gene TRBJ1-4, with D uncertain. Trimming cost V 3 bases and J 8 bases, with 4 bases left between them. The length of the CDR3 is 11 residues. CDR3 nucleotides: TGTGCCAGCAGTTTGGCCGAAAAACTGTTTTTT. It translates to CASSLAEKLFF.

The table lists this clonotype with many counts. V usage is TRBV3-1 and J usage is TRBJ2-3, with D tentatively TRBD2 (5 bases). V lost 1 base and J lost 5, with 13 bases in between. Looked up from germline, CDR1 is LGHDT and CDR2 is YNNKEL (reference sequence). The CDR3 is 15 residues long. This CDR3 is CASSQVEGWRDTQYF. CDR3 nucleotide sequence: TGTGCCAGCAGCCAAGTAGAGGGATGGAGAGATACGCAGTATTTT.

This chain joins TRBV5-4 and TRBJ2-3, with D tentatively TRBD1 or TRBD2 (5 bases each). The CDR3 extends over 16 amino acids. Germline lookup yields CDR1 SGHNT and CDR2 YYREEE (reference sequence). V shed 0 bases and J shed 3 bases, with 14 bases lying between them. The CDR3, as DNA: TGTGCCAGCAGCTTGGCAGGGCAGCGGCGTACAGATACGCAGTATTTT. Protein sequence: CASSLAGQRRTDTQYF.

DNA of the CDR3: TGTGCCAGCAGCCAGCATACGTGGGTGTTTTTT. Translated, it gives CASSQHTWVFF. The chain carries TRBV14 and TRBJ1-4; D uncertain. CDR1 is SGHDN and CDR2 is FVKESK in the germline V gene. The CDR3 is made up of 11 amino acids. Trimming left V 3 bases short and J 15 bases short, with 11 bases between. Together with reference TRBV14 and TRBJ1-4, the CDR3 gives the full variable domain: EAGVTQFPSHSVIEKGQTVTLRCDPISGHDNLYWYRRVMGKEIKFLLHFVKESKQDESGMPNNRFLAERTGGTYSTLKVQPAELEDSGVYFCASSQHTWVFFGSGTQLSVL.

The sample holds many counts of this clonotype. The chain has TRBV12-3 or TRBV12-4 and TRBJ2-3, with D unresolved. The CDR3 has 14 amino acids. Trimming pared 7 bases from V and 1 base from J, leaving 12 bases between. As DNA, the CDR3 is TGTGCCAGCACCTCAAGTGGGGGCACAGATACGCAGTATTTT. Amino acid sequence: CASTSSGGTDTQYF.

This clonotype was detected only a few times. V and J are TRBV9 and TRBJ2-2; the match to TRBD1 covers 9 bases. The CDR3 is 17 residues long. The germline V gene has CDR1 SGDLS and CDR2 YYNGEE. J was trimmed by 1 base and V by 6 bases; bases with no gene match: 10. The chain's CDR3 is CASNNPTGGMNTGELFF. In DNA form, the CDR3 reads TGTGCCAGCAACAACCCTACAGGGGGCATGAACACCGGGGAGCTGTTTTTT.

This clonotype was detected a few times. The rearrangement joins TRBV24-1 to TRBJ2-2; possibly TRBD1 for D (5 bases). This CDR3 is built from 15 residues. Germline V CDR1 and CDR2: KGHDR, SFDVKD. V lost 10 bases and J 0 bases, leaving 14 bases between the germline ends. For the CDR3, the DNA is TGTGCCACGGGTGGGGCGCCCGCGAACACCGGGGAGCTGTTTTTT. This encodes CATGGAPANTGELFF.

This clonotype was seen a few times. V and J are TRBV25-1 and TRBJ2-7; D is undetermined. The CDR3 totals 11 residues. The ends were cut back, 3 bases at V and 3 bases at J, with 3 bases in the middle. The V gene's germline CDR1 is MGHDK and CDR2 SYGVNS. The CDR3 sequence: CASSDHYEQYV. The DNA for the CDR3 is TGTGCCAGCAGTGATCACTACGAGCAGTACGTC.

A remark on this clonotype: Its ends do not fully match the called genes, so a read error is possible. The chain carries TRBV12-3 or TRBV12-4 and TRBJ1-1, with 9 bases matching TRBD1. The CDR3 is 13 residues long. The CDR3 is CASSGTGRTEAFF. CDR3 coding DNA: TGCGCCAGCAGTGGGACAGGGAGGACTGAAGCTTTCTTT.